These T cell receptor beta chains were read from a single sample in a study of spatial heterogeneity in lung cancer. TCRdb re-called the 5' RACE reads with MiXCR, one entry per CDR3 protein. The sample consists of about 40,000 distinct CDR3 sequences, 5.2% of them appearing once. Material: PBMCs, obtained at surgery. Every receptor here comes from a female donor with early-stage non-small cell lung cancer. CDR3s include the opening cysteine and the closing phenylalanine or tryptophan. A D gene is named only where the DNA matches it firmly. Part of the rows lack a size; the others show once, few, many or a class for expanded clones.

TRBV20-1	TRBJ1-5	-	many	13	CSARSFFNQPQHF	TGCAGTGCTAGAAGTTTCTTCAATCAGCCCCAGCATTTT
TRBV4-2	TRBJ1-2	TRBD1	many	13	CASSPQGHHGYTF	TGTGCCAGCAGTCCACAGGGGCATCATGGCTACACCTTC
TRBV7-3	TRBJ2-5	-	-	14	CASSLVADKGTQYF	TGTGCCAGCAGCTTAGTGGCAGATAAAGGGACCCAGTACTTC
TRBV19	TRBJ1-1	-	many	14	CASSTPGMNTEAFF	TGTGCCAGTAGTACCCCCGGGATGAACACTGAAGCTTTCTTT
TRBV7-2	TRBJ2-5	TRBD2	many	14	CASSFQGGGETQYF	TGTGCCAGCAGCTTCCAGGGCGGGGGGGAGACCCAGTACTTC
TRBV28	TRBJ2-7	-	many	13	CASRDTGLTEQYF	TGTGCCAGCAGGGACACGGGACTCACGGAGCAGTACTTC
TRBV5-6	TRBJ2-5	-	many	19	CASRNYLVSGRTAQETQYF	TGTGCCAGCAGGAACTATTTGGTGAGCGGTCGGACAGCTCAAGAGACCCAGTACTTC
TRBV11-2	TRBJ2-5	TRBD1	once	21	CASSLVPTGGRLPLNQETQYF	TGTGCCAGCAGCTTAGTGCCCACAGGGGGCCGACTTCCCCTAAACCAAGAGACCCAGTACTTC
TRBV2	TRBJ2-1	TRBD2	many	12	CASSEGLAEQFF	TGTGCCAGCAGTGAAGGGCTAGCGGAACAGTTCTTC
TRBV24-1	TRBJ2-2	-	many	14	CATSDSTPGGELFF	TGTGCCACCAGTGATTCAACACCCGGCGGGGAGCTGTTTTTT
TRBV7-2	TRBJ2-2	-	many	16	CASTKSWGSGPGELFF	TGTGCCAGCACTAAATCGTGGGGTAGCGGTCCCGGGGAGCTGTTTTTT
TRBV10-3	TRBJ2-1	TRBD2	many	16	CAISEGGLGYGNEQFF	TGTGCCATCAGTGAGGGGGGACTAGGGTATGGGAATGAGCAGTTCTTC
TRBV20-1	TRBJ2-1	TRBD2	many	15	CSARDLRLAYNEQFF	TGCAGTGCTAGAGATCTGAGACTAGCGTACAATGAGCAGTTCTTC
TRBV10-1	TRBJ2-5	-	many	16	CASSDRGQGHGETQYF	TGCGCCAGCAGTGATCGGGGCCAGGGGCACGGGGAGACCCAGTACTTC
TRBV12-3/TRBV12-4	TRBJ2-2	-	many	11	CASTLNGELFF	TGTGCCAGCACTTTGAACGGGGAGCTGTTTTTT
TRBV30	TRBJ2-7	TRBD2	many	14	CAWSAGGAAYEQYF	TGTGCCTGGAGTGCCGGGGGGGCGGCCTACGAGCAGTACTTC
TRBV7-9	TRBJ2-5	TRBD1	few	16	CASSSTRDRPQETQYF	TGTGCCAGCAGCTCGACCCGGGACAGACCCCAAGAGACCCAGTACTTC
TRBV9	TRBJ2-1	TRBD1	-	15	CASSVEGARGNEQFF	TGTGCCAGCAGCGTAGAGGGGGCTCGAGGCAATGAGCAGTTCTTC
TRBV28	TRBJ2-1	TRBD1	many	14	CASSTGTGRNEQFF	TGTGCCAGCAGTACCGGGACAGGGAGAAATGAGCAGTTCTTC
TRBV2	TRBJ2-5	-	many	15	CASSEDRGSEETQYF	TGTGCCAGCAGTGAGGATAGGGGATCGGAAGAGACCCAGTACTTC
TRBV5-1	TRBJ2-3	-	many	14	CASSLESASDTQYF	TGCGCCAGCAGCTTGGAGTCGGCCTCAGATACGCAGTATTTT
TRBV7-3	TRBJ1-2	-	many	14	CASSLLGVNYGYTF	TGTGCCAGCAGCTTATTGGGTGTGAACTATGGCTACACCTTC